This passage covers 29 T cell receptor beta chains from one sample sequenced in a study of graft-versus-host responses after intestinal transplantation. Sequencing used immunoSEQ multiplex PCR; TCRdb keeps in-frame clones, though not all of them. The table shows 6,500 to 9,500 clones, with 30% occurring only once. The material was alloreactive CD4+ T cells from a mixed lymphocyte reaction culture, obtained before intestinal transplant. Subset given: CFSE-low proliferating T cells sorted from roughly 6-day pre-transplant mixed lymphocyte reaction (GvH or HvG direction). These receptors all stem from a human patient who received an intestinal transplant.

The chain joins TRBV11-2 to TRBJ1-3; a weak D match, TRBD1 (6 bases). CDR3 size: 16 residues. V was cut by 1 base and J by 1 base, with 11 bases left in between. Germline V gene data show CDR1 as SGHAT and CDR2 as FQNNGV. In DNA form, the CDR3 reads TGTGCCAGCAGCTTAGCGGGACACCGATCTGGAAACACCATATATTTT. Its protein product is CASSLAGHRSGNTIYF.

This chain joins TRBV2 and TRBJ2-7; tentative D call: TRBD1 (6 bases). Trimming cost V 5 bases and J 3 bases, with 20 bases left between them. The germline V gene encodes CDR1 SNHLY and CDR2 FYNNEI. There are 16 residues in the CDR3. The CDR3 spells CASSKTGIRVVYEQYF. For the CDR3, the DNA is TGTGCCAGCAGTAAAACAGGGATTCGCGTCGTCTACGAGCAGTACTTC. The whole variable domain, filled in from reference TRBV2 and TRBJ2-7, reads EPEVTQTPSHQVTQMGQEVILRCVPISNHLYFYWYRQILGQKVEFLVSFYNNEISEKSEIFDDQFSVERPDGSNFTLKIRSTKLEDSAMYFCASSKTGIRVVYEQYFGPGTRLTVT.

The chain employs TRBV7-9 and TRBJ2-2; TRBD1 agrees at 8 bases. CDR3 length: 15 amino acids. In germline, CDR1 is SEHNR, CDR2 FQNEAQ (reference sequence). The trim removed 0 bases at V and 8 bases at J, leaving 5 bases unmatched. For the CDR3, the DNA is TGTGCCAGCAGCTTAGCGGGACAGGACAAGGGGGAGCTGTTTTTT. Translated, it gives CASSLAGQDKGELFF.

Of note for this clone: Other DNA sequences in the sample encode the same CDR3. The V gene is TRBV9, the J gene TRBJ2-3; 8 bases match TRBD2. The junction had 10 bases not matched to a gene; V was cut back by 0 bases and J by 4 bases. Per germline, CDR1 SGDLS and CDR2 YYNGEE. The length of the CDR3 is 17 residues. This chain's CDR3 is CASSVDPPGLVADTQYF. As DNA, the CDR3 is TGTGCCAGCAGCGTAGACCCTCCGGGACTAGTGGCAGATACGCAGTATTTT.

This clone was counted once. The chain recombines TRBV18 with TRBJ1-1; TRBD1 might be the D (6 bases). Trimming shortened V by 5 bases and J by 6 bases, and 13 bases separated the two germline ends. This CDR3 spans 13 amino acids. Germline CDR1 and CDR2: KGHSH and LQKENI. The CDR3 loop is CASSSRQVAEAFF. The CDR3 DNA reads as TGTGCCAGCTCATCGAGACAGGTCGCTGAAGCTTTCTTT.

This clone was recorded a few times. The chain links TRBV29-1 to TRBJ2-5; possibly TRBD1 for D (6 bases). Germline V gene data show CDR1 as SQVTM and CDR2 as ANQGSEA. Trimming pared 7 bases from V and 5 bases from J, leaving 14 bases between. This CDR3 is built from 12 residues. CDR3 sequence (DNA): TGCAGCGCCTCCACAGGGAGCGAGACCCAGTACTTC. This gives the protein CSASTGSETQYF.

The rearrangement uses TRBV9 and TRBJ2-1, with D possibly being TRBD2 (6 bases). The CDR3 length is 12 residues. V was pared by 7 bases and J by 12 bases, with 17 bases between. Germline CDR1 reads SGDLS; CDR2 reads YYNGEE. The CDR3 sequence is CASSTSIGRQFF. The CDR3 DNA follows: TGTGCCAGCTCTACTAGCATCGGGAGGCAGTTCTTC.

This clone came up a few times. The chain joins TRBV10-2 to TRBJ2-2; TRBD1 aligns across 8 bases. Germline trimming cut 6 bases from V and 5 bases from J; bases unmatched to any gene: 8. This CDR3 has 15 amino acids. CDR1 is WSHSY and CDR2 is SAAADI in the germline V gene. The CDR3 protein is CASRRGTGATGELFF. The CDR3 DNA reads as TGCGCCAGCAGGAGGGGGACAGGTGCGACCGGGGAGCTGTTTTTT.

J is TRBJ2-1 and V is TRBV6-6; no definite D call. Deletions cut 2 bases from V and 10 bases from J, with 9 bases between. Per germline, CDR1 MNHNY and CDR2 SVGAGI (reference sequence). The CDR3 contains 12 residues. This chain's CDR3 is CASSYTSREQFF. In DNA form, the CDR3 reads TGTGCCAGCAGTTACACGTCCCGGGAGCAGTTCTTC.

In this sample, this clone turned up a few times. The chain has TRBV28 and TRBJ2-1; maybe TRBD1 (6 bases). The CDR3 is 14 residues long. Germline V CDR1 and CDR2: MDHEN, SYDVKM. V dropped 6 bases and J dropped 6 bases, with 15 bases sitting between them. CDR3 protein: CASRDPVGANEQFF. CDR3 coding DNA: TGTGCCAGCAGAGACCCGGTGGGGGCCAATGAGCAGTTCTTC.

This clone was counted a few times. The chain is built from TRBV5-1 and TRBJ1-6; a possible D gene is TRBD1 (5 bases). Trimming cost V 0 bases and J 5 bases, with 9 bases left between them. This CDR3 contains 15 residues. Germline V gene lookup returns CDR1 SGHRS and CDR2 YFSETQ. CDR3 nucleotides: TGCGCCAGCAGCTTGGGCGGGACCAATAATTCACCCCTCCACTTT. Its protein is CASSLGGTNNSPLHF.

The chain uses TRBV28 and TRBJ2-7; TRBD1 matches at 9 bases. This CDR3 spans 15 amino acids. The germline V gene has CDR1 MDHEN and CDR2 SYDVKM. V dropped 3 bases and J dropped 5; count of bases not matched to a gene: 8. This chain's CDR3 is CASSFSLTGGNEQYF. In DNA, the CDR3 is TGTGCCAGCAGTTTCTCGTTGACAGGGGGGAACGAGCAGTACTTC.

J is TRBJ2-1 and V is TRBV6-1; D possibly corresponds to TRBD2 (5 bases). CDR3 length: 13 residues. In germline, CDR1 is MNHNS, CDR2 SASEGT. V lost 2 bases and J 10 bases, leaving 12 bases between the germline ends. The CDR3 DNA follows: TGTGCCAGCAGTGAACTAGAGGGAATAGAGCAGTTCTTC. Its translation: CASSELEGIEQFF.

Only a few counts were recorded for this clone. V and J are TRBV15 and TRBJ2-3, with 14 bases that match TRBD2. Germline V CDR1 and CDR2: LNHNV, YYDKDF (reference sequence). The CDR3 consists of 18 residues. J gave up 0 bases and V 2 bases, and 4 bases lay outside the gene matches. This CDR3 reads CATSRRLAGGKSTDTQYF. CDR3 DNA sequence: TGTGCCACCAGCAGAAGACTAGCGGGAGGGAAAAGCACAGATACGCAGTATTTT.

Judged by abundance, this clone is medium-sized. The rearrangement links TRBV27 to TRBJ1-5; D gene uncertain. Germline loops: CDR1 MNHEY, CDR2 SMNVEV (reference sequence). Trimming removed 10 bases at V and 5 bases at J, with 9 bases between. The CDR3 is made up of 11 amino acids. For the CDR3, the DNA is TGTGCCAACCCTGCGGATCAGCCCCAGCATTTT. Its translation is CANPADQPQHF.

The CDR3 here is CASSRTSGREVQYF. CDR3 in DNA: TGTGCCAGCTCACGGACTAGCGGGAGGGAAGTTCAGTACTTC. The chain is built from TRBV18 and TRBJ2-4; 15 bases are a match to TRBD2. With 4 bases clipped from V and 11 bases from J, the junction kept 3 bases outside the gene matches. CDR3 size: 14 residues. Germline V lookup: CDR1 KGHSH, CDR2 LQKENI.

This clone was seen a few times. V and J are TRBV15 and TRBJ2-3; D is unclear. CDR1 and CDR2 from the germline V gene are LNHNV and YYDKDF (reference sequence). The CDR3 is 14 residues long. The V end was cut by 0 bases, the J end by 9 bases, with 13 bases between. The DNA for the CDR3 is TGTGCCACCAGCAGAGATCCCAGGTCCCAGACGCAGTATTTT. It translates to CATSRDPRSQTQYF.

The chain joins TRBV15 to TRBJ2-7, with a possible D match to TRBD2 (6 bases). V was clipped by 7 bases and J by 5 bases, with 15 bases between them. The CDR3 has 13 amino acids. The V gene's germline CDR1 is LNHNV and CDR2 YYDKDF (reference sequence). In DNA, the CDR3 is TGTGCCACCAAGGAGGGGCCCCTGGACGAGCAGTACTTC. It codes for CATKEGPLDEQYF.

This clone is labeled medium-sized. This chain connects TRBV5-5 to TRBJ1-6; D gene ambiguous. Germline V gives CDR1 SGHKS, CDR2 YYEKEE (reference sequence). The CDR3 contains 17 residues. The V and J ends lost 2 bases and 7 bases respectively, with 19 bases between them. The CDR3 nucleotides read TGTGCCAGCAGCTTCTACGGGAACCCCTATCAAAATTCACCCCTCCACTTT. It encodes CASSFYGNPYQNSPLHF.

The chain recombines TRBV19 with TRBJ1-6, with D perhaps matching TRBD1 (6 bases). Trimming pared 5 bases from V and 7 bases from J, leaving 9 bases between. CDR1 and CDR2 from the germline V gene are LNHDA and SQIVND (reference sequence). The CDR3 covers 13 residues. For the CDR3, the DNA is TGTGCCAGTAGTGAACAGGGCAATTCACCCCTCCACTTT. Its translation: CASSEQGNSPLHF. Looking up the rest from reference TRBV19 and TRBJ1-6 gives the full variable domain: DGGITQSPKYLFRKEGQNVTLSCEQNLNHDAMYWYRQDPGQGLRLIYYSQIVNDFQKGDIAEGYSVSREKKESFPLTVTSAQKNPTAFYLCASSEQGNSPLHFGNGTRLTVT.

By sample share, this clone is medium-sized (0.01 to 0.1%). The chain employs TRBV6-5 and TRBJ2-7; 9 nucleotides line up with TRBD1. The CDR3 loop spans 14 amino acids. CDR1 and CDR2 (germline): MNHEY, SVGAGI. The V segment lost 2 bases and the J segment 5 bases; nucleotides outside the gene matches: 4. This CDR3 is CASSYRDRANEQYF. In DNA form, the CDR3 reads TGTGCCAGCAGTTACCGGGACAGGGCTAACGAGCAGTACTTC.

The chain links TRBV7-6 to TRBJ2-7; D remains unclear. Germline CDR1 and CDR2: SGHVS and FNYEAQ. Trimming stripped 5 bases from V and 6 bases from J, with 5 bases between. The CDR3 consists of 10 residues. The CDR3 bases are TGTGCCAGCAGCCCCGTCGAGCAGTACTTC. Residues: CASSPVEQYF.

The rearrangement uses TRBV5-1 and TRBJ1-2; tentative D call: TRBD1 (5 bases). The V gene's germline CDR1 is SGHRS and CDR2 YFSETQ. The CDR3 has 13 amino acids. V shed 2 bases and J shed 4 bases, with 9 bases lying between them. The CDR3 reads CASSFRVGYGYTF. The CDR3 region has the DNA TGCGCCAGCAGCTTCAGGGTTGGCTATGGCTACACCTTC.

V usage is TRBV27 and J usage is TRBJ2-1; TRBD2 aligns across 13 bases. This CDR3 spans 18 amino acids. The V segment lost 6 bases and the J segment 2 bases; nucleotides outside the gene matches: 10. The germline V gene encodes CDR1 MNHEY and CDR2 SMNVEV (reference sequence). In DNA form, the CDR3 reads TGTGCCAGCAGCCGTGGACTAGCGGGGGCCGGGACCTACAATGAGCAGTTCTTC. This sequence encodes CASSRGLAGAGTYNEQFF.

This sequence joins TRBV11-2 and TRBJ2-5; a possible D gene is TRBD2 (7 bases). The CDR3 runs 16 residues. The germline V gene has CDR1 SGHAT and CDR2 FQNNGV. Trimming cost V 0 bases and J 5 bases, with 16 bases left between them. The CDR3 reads CASSLEGRGALETQYF. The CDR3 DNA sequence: TGTGCCAGCAGCTTAGAAGGTCGGGGGGCCCTGGAGACCCAGTACTTC.

CDR3 sequence (DNA): TGTGCCAGCAGCTTAGGACCGTCGGCGGGGCCCCGCGATGAGCAGTTCTTC. Translating gives CASSLGPSAGPRDEQFF. V and J are TRBV13 and TRBJ2-1, with D possibly being TRBD2 (6 bases). V lost 0 bases and J 8 bases, leaving 20 bases between the germline ends. CDR3 length: 17 residues. Germline CDR1 is PRHDT and CDR2 is FYEKMQ (reference sequence). Using reference TRBV13 and TRBJ2-1 for the parts outside the CDR3, the full variable domain is AAGVIQSPRHLIKEKRETATLKCYPIPRHDTVYWYQQGPGQDPQFLISFYEKMQSDKGSIPDRFSAQQFSDYHSELNMSSLELGDSALYFCASSLGPSAGPRDEQFFGPGTRLTVL.

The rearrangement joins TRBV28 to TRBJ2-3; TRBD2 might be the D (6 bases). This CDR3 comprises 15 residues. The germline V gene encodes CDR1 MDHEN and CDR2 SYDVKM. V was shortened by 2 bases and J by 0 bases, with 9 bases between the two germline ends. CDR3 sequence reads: CASSLGGTSTDTQYF. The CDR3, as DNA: TGTGCCAGCAGTTTAGGAGGGACTAGCACAGATACGCAGTATTTT.

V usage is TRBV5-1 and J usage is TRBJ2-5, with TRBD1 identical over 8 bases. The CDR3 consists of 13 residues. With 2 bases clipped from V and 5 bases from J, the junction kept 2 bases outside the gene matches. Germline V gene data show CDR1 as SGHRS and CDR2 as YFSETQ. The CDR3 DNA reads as TGCGCCAGCAGCTTCGGACAGGGCGAGACCCAGTACTTC. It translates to CASSFGQGETQYF.

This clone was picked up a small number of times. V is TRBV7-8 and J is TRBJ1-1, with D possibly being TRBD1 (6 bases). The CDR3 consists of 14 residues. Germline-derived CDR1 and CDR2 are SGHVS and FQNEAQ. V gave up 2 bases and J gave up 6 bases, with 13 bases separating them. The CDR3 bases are TGTGCCAGCAGCTTAACCAGGGGTCTCTCTGAAGCTTTCTTT. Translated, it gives CASSLTRGLSEAFF.